This T cell receptor beta chain originates from a study of shared clonotypes between healthy human individuals. Naive CD8 isolation took CD45RO-negative cells positively selected for CCR7 and excluded terminally differentiated effector memory CD45RA+ cells. Several immunoSEQ 96-well plates shared each subset's DNA, each plate a replicate. Method: immunoSEQ multiplex PCR; TCRdb's copy keeps in-frame clones and lacks some. The sample lists over 800,000 clones, about 91% seen once, with around 24% in the top ten. The sample was naive CD8+ T cells sorted from blood. The clonotype comes from a man aged 30 to 45 in good health.

The CDR3 protein is CASSFAGGSTDTQYF. As DNA, the CDR3 is TGTGCCAGCAGCTTCGCCGGGGGAAGCACAGATACGCAGTATTTT. The chain carries TRBV5-4 and TRBJ2-3; possibly TRBD2 for D (6 bases). V was shortened by 2 bases and J by 0 bases, with 10 bases between the two germline ends. Germline-derived CDR1 and CDR2 are SGHNT and YYREEE (reference sequence). CDR3 size: 15 residues.